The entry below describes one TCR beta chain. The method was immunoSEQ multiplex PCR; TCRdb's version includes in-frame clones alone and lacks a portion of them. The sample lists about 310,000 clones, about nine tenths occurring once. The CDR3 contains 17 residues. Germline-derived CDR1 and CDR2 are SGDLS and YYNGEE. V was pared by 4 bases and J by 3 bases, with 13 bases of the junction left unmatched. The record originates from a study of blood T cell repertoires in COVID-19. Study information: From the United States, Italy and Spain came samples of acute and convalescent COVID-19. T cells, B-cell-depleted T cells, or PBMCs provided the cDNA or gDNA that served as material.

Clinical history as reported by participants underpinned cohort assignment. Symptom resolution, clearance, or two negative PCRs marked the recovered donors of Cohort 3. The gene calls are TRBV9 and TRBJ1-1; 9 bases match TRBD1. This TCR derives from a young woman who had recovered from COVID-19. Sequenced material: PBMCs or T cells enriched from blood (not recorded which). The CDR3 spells CASSPRGQGGTHTEAFF. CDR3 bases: TGTGCCAGCAGCCCCCGGGGACAGGGAGGAACTCACACTGAAGCTTTCTTT.